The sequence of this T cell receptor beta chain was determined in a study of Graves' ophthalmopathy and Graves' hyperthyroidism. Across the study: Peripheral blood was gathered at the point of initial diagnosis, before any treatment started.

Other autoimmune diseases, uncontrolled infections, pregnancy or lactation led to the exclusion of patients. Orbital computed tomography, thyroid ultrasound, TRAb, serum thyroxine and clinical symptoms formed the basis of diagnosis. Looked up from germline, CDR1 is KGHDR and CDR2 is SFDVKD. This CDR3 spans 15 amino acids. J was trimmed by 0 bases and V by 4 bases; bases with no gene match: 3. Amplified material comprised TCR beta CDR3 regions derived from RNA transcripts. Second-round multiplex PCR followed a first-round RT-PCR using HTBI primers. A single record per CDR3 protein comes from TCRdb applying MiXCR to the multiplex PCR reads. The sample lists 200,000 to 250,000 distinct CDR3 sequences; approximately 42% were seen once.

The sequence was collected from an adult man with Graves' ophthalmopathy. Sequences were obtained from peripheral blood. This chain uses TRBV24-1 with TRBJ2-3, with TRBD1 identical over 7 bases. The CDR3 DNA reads TGTGCCACCAGTGACCTGGGACAGAGCACAGATACGCAGTATTTT. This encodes CATSDLGQSTDTQYF.